A single sample is the source of the 15 T cell receptor beta chains below, sequenced in a study of cytomegalovirus exposure and HLA in healthy donors. The PCR had 60 Vbeta and 13 Jbeta primers. The repertoire was sequenced with immunoSEQ multiplex PCR; TCRdb's copy has only in-frame clones and lacks some. The table records about 160,000 clones, 65% to 85% of them present only once. The sample taken for sequencing was PBMCs. The receptor source for this set is a woman aged 30 to 39 in good health and CMV-seropositive.

This chain uses TRBV6-1 with TRBJ2-7; 7 positions agree with TRBD1. CDR3 length: 14 amino acids. Germline loops: CDR1 MNHNS, CDR2 SASEGT. V was pared by 6 bases and J by 1 base, with 6 bases of the junction left unmatched. The CDR3: CASRGQSTSYEQYF. The CDR3 DNA is TGTGCCAGCAGGGGACAGAGCACTTCCTACGAGCAGTACTTC.

V is TRBV9 and J is TRBJ1-3, with TRBD1 matching over 8 bases. The CDR3 extends over 16 amino acids. With V trimmed by 0 bases and J by 4 bases, 6 bases remained unmatched. Germline values: CDR1 SGDLS, CDR2 YYNGEE. The CDR3 nucleotides read TGTGCCAGCAGCGTAGAAGCTGGGACAGGAGGAAACACCATATATTTT. It is translated as CASSVEAGTGGNTIYF. The entire variable domain, with the rest obtained from reference TRBV9 and TRBJ1-3, is as follows: DSGVTQTPKHLITATGQRVTLRCSPRSGDLSVYWYQQSLDQGLQFLIQYYNGEERAKGNILERFSAQQFPDLHSELNLSSLELGDSALYFCASSVEAGTGGNTIYFGEGSWLTVV.

The CDR3 sequence: CASSVGRNSPLHF. DNA of the CDR3: TGTGCCAGCAGTGTGGGGCGTAATTCACCCCTCCACTTT. The chain combines TRBV6-1 with TRBJ1-6; possible D gene TRBD1, 5 bases. This CDR3 has 13 residues. Per germline, CDR1 MNHNS and CDR2 SASEGT. V was clipped by 4 bases and J by 6 bases, with 7 bases between them.

About this clone: Different DNA sequences within this sample yield the same CDR3. The genes are TRBV27 and TRBJ2-7; TRBD1 aligns across 11 bases. The CDR3 is 14 residues long. The V segment lost 6 bases and the J segment 4 bases; nucleotides outside the gene matches: 5. CDR1 is MNHEY, CDR2 SMNVEV, per germline (reference sequence). CDR3 DNA sequence: TGTGCCAGCAGCCCCGGGACAGGGGGATACGAGCAGTACTTC. It codes for CASSPGTGGYEQYF.

The chain couples TRBV7-2 to TRBJ1-1; unclear D gene. V was pared by 1 base and J by 3 bases, with 9 bases between. This CDR3 is 14 amino acids long. Germline CDR1 and CDR2: SGHTA and FQGNSA. The CDR3 coding sequence is TGTGCCAGCAGCTTAGTAACACGGGACACTGAAGCTTTCTTT. Protein product: CASSLVTRDTEAFF.

The V and J genes are TRBV19 and TRBJ2-3; weak D call: TRBD1 (5 bases). The CDR3 extends over 15 amino acids. V lost 3 bases and J lost 4, with 14 bases in between. Per germline, CDR1 LNHDA and CDR2 SQIVND (reference sequence). The CDR3 sequence: CASSIGGRVADTQYF. The CDR3 DNA reads TGTGCCAGTAGTATCGGTGGCAGGGTGGCAGATACGCAGTATTTT.

The J gene is TRBJ1-4, the V gene TRBV28, with 9 bases fitting TRBD1. The ends lost 7 bases at V and 9 bases at J; junction bases unmatched: 9. The CDR3 spans 14 residues. Per germline, CDR1 MDHEN and CDR2 SYDVKM. CDR3 bases: TGTGCCAGCACGGAGCAAAACAGGGGGCAAAAACTGTTTTTT. This sequence encodes CASTEQNRGQKLFF.

The chain employs TRBV6-5 and TRBJ2-1; D unresolved. Trimming cost V 6 bases and J 1 base, with 13 bases left between them. The V gene's germline CDR1 is MNHEY and CDR2 SVGAGI. The CDR3 has 15 amino acids. The CDR3 loop is CASRTSSLSYNEQFF. The CDR3 DNA sequence: TGTGCCAGCAGAACTTCAAGTTTATCCTACAATGAGCAGTTCTTC.

The chain carries TRBV6-6 and TRBJ1-2, with 7 bases identical to TRBD1. J gave up 8 bases and V 3 bases, and 9 bases lay outside the gene matches. Germline CDR1 reads MNHNY; CDR2 reads SVGAGI (reference sequence). The CDR3 has 14 amino acids. CDR3 nucleotides: TGTGCCAGCAGTTATGACGTAGGGGGCAGCGGCTACACCTTC. This translates into CASSYDVGGSGYTF.

The chain couples TRBV5-8 to TRBJ1-4; TRBD1 is a possible D gene (5 bases). The CDR3 is made up of 16 amino acids. Germline V gives CDR1 SGHTS, CDR2 YDEGEE. The V gene lost 0 bases and the J gene lost 8 bases, with 17 bases spanning the gap. The CDR3 is CASSLEGIKGREKLFF. The CDR3, as DNA: TGTGCCAGCAGCTTGGAGGGGATAAAGGGAAGAGAAAAACTGTTTTTT. The whole variable domain, remainder taken from reference TRBV5-8 and TRBJ1-4, is EAGVTQSPTHLIKTRGQQATLRCSPISGHTSVYWYQQALGLGLQFLLWYDEGEERNRGNFPPRFSGRQFPNYSSELNVNALELEDSALYLCASSLEGIKGREKLFFGSGTQLSVL.

The rearrangement joins TRBV4-2 to TRBJ1-2; TRBD1 matches 10 bases. The CDR3 extends over 16 amino acids. CDR1 is LGHNA, CDR2 YNFKEQ, per germline. V trimming: 4 bases; J trimming: 6 bases; junction bases outside the gene matches: 11. CDR3 nucleotides: TGTGCCAGCAGCCGGAGACAGGGGGCTTATGAGGATGGCTACACCTTC. It translates to CASSRRQGAYEDGYTF.

The V call is TRBV5-1, the J call TRBJ2-1; perhaps TRBD2 as D (7 bases). The germline V gene has CDR1 SGHRS and CDR2 YFSETQ. This CDR3 contains 15 residues. V gave up 5 bases and J gave up 3 bases, with 15 bases separating them. The CDR3 DNA reads TGCGCCAGCAGTAGATGGGAGGGGGACTACAATGAGCAGTTCTTC. Protein: CASSRWEGDYNEQFF. The full variable domain, rest sourced from reference TRBV5-1 and TRBJ2-1, is KAGVTQTPRYLIKTRGQQVTLSCSPISGHRSVSWYQQTPGQGLQFLFEYFSETQRNKGNFPGRFSGRQFSNSRSEMNVSTLELGDSALYLCASSRWEGDYNEQFFGPGTRLTVL.

V usage is TRBV7-9 and J usage is TRBJ1-2, with D possibly matching TRBD1 (6 bases). The CDR3 runs 12 residues. Trimming took off 9 bases at V and 6 bases at J, with 14 bases between the two ends. From germline, CDR1 is SEHNR and CDR2 FQNEAQ (reference sequence). CDR3 in amino acids: CASGGQINGYTF. The CDR3 DNA sequence: TGTGCCAGTGGAGGACAGATCAATGGCTACACCTTC.

V gene TRBV19 combines with J gene TRBJ1-1; a weak D match, TRBD1 (6 bases). Trimming pared 4 bases from V and 4 bases from J, leaving 16 bases between. The CDR3 contains 15 residues. Germline V lookup: CDR1 LNHDA, CDR2 SQIVND (reference sequence). CDR3 protein: CASSTAQGRITEAFF. In DNA, the CDR3 is TGTGCCAGTAGTACAGCACAGGGTAGGATCACTGAAGCTTTCTTT.

The chain joins TRBV6-6 to TRBJ1-6; TRBD1 matches 7 bases. CDR1 and CDR2 (germline): MNHNY, SVGAGI (reference sequence). The CDR3 loop spans 14 amino acids. V shed 6 bases, J shed 8 bases, and the junction held 7 bases outside the gene matches. CDR3 amino acids: CASSHGGGYSPLHF. DNA of the CDR3: TGTGCCAGCAGCCACGGAGGGGGCTATTCACCCCTCCACTTT.